This section outlines one T cell receptor beta chain sequence together with its context. Its antigen is not known. This sample stems from a study of CD8 T cells in ankylosing spondylitis. Generation of TCR beta libraries employed quantitative 5'-RACE incorporating molecular barcodes. In TCRdb, the 5' RACE reads were re-called with MiXCR into one record per CDR3 protein. The table lists 150,000 to 200,000 distinct CDR3 sequences, 15% to 20% of them singletons. General study findings and limits: Earlier authors reported some of these motif variants in reactive arthritis synovial fluid and blood. Within matched ankylosing spondylitis synovial fluid, disease-linked clones were reportedly significantly enriched. Blood from ankylosing spondylitis patients appeared to carry a characteristic roughly 8-variant TCR beta motif.

Germline values: CDR1 SQVTM, CDR2 ANQGSEA. Trimming took 4 bases from V and 1 from J, leaving 7 bases between them. This CDR3 comprises 12 residues. Material: blood, either unsorted or a sorted T cell fraction (not recorded which). This clonotype was sampled from a male donor under 35 with ankylosing spondylitis or in good health (not recorded which). V and J are TRBV29-1 and TRBJ2-5, with D unclear. This chain's CDR3 is CSVGVLQETQYF. The CDR3 nucleotides are TGCAGCGTTGGGGTTCTCCAAGAGACCCAGTACTTC.